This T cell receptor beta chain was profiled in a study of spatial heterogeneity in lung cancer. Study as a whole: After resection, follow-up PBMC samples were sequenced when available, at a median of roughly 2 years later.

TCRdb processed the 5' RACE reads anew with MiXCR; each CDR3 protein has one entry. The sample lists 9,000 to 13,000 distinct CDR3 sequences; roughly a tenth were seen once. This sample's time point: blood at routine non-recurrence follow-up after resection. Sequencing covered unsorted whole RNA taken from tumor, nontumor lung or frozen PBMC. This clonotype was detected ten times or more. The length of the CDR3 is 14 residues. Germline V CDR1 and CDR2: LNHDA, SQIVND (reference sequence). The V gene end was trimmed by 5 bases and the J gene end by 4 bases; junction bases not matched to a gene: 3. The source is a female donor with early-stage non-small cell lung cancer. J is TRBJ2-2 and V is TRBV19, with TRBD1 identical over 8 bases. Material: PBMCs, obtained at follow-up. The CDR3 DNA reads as TGTGCCAGTAGTTTCGGACAGGGCACCGGGGAGCTGTTTTTT. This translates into CASSFGQGTGELFF. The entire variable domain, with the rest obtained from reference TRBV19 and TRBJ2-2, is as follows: DGGITQSPKYLFRKEGQNVTLSCEQNLNHDAMYWYRQDPGQGLRLIYYSQIVNDFQKGDIAEGYSVSREKKESFPLTVTSAQKNPTAFYLCASSFGQGTGELFFGEGSRLTVL.